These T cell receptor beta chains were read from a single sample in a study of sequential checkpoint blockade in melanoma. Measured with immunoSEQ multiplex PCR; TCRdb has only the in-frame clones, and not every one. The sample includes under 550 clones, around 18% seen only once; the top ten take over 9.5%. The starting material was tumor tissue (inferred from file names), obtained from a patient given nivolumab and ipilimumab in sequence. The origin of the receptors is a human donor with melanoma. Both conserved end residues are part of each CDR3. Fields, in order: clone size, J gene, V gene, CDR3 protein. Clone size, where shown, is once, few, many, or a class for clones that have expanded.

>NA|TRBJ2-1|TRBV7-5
CASSLPGGLYNEQFF
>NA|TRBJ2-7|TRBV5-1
CASSVSGMPYEQYF
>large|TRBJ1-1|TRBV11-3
CASSPTQGHWTEAFF
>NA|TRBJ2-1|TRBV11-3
CASSLVGLAGVDEQFF
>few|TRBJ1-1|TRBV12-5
CASGRQANTEAFF
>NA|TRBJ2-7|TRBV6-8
CASRTTGNQGEQYF
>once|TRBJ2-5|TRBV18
CASSRYGGYQETQYF
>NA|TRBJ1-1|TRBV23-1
CASSLYRDTEAFF
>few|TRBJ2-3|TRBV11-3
CASSFAGGPDTQYF
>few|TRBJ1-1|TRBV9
CASRFRTNTEAFF